The 21 T cell receptor beta chains presented below share a single source sample, sequenced in a study of cytomegalovirus exposure and HLA in healthy donors. Amplification used 60 Vbeta primers and 13 Jbeta primers. Clones were read by immunoSEQ multiplex PCR, and TCRdb kept only the in-frame ones, dropping some. The sample shows under 300,000 clones, roughly 90% of them seen only once. The sample comprised PBMCs. These receptors came from a man aged 40-50 years in good health and CMV-seropositive.

The chain joins TRBV6-6 to TRBJ1-1, with TRBD1 as a possible D gene (5 bases). Germline V gene data show CDR1 as MNHNY and CDR2 as SVGAGI (reference sequence). The CDR3 is 14 amino acids. The ends were cut back, 8 bases at V and 3 bases at J, with 16 bases in the middle. CDR3: CASATFGGDTEAFF. In nucleotides, the CDR3 is TGTGCCAGCGCAACCTTCGGGGGGGACACTGAAGCTTTCTTT.

This chain joins TRBV28 and TRBJ2-5; 7 nucleotides line up with TRBD2. Judging by the DNA end, TRBJ2-7 fits better; the J call may be wrong. The CDR3 spans 14 residues. Germline lookup yields CDR1 MDHEN and CDR2 SYDVKM. The CDR3 sequence: CATSGTTLSYEQYF. The CDR3 region has the DNA TGTGCCACCTCCGGGACTACTCTGTCCTACGAGCAGTACTTC.

The V call is TRBV2, the J call TRBJ2-3; D unresolved. The V and J ends lost 1 base and 3 bases respectively, with 5 bases between them. Germline V gene data show CDR1 as SNHLY and CDR2 as FYNNEI. This CDR3 contains 13 residues. The CDR3 DNA reads TGTGCCAGCAGTGAAGGTCTAACAGATACGCAGTATTTT. Its protein product is CASSEGLTDTQYF.

The chain recombines TRBV6-1 with TRBJ1-4; weak D call: TRBD1 (6 bases). The CDR3 consists of 14 residues. Trimming took off 5 bases at V and 7 bases at J, with 14 bases between the two ends. Germline-derived CDR1 and CDR2 are MNHNS and SASEGT. The CDR3 is CASSKQGEVEKLFF. The CDR3 DNA reads as TGTGCCAGCAGTAAACAGGGAGAGGTTGAAAAACTGTTTTTT.

The gene calls are TRBV10-3 and TRBJ2-5, with 10 bases fitting TRBD1. V was clipped by 6 bases and J by 5 bases; unmatched bases: 6. The germline CDR1 and CDR2 sequences are ENHRY and SYGVKD. This CDR3 has 14 amino acids. The CDR3 region is CAIRPGQGEETQYF. As DNA, the CDR3 is TGTGCCATCAGGCCCGGACAGGGGGAGGAGACCCAGTACTTC.

The rearrangement links TRBV28 to TRBJ2-7, with no clear D. The CDR3 has 11 residues. CDR1 is MDHEN and CDR2 is SYDVKM in the germline V gene. The V end was cut by 4 bases, the J end by 6 bases, with 7 bases between. Here the CDR3 DNA reads TGTGCCAGCAGTTCCCAAATCGAGCAGTACTTC. The encoded protein is CASSSQIEQYF.

This rearrangement joins TRBV19 to TRBJ2-1, with D possibly being TRBD2 (6 bases). Germline assignment: CDR1 LNHDA and CDR2 SQIVND (reference sequence). The CDR3 is 15 residues long. Between the trimmed V and J ends, which lost 0 bases and 11 bases, there was a span of 17 bases. In DNA, the CDR3 is TGTGCCAGTAGTATAGAGGGGACTGGTGAGGCCAAGCAGTTCTTC. It is translated as CASSIEGTGEAKQFF.

J is TRBJ1-1 and V is TRBV19; perhaps TRBD1 as D (6 bases). V lost 5 bases to trimming and J lost 1 base, with 14 bases between them. The CDR3 covers 15 residues. Per germline, CDR1 LNHDA and CDR2 SQIVND (reference sequence). DNA of the CDR3: TGTGCCAGTAGTGCCAGACCGGACAGGAACACTGAAGCTTTCTTT. This translates into CASSARPDRNTEAFF.

The J gene is TRBJ2-3, the V gene TRBV5-1; TRBD2 matches at 14 bases. CDR3 length: 16 residues. The V segment lost 4 bases and the J segment 6 bases; nucleotides outside the gene matches: 7. Germline lookup yields CDR1 SGHRS and CDR2 YFSETQ. This CDR3 reads CASSAGTSGSIDTQYF. The CDR3 DNA reads TGCGCCAGCAGCGCGGGGACTAGCGGGAGCATTGATACGCAGTATTTT.

The V gene is TRBV9, the J gene TRBJ2-1; TRBD1 might be the D (6 bases). Germline-derived CDR1 and CDR2 are SGDLS and YYNGEE. The CDR3 is made up of 15 amino acids. V lost 3 bases and J 0 bases, leaving 10 bases between the germline ends. In DNA, the CDR3 is TGTGCCAGCAGCGCTCTACAGGGCTCCTACAATGAGCAGTTCTTC. As protein: CASSALQGSYNEQFF.

This clone came up once. The V gene is TRBV19, the J gene TRBJ2-2, with 8 bases fitting TRBD2. The CDR3 length is 16 residues. J was trimmed by 6 bases and V by 3 bases; bases with no gene match: 9. CDR1 LNHDA and CDR2 SQIVND come from the germline V gene (reference sequence). The DNA of the CDR3 is TGTGCCAGTAGTATGTTTGCGGGAGGACCCCCCGGGGAGCTGTTTTTT. Residues: CASSMFAGGPPGELFF.

The rearrangement uses TRBV29-1 and TRBJ1-2; TRBD1 agrees at 8 bases. The CDR3 is 14 amino acids. The trim removed 1 base at V and 8 bases at J, leaving 9 bases unmatched. The germline V gene has CDR1 SQVTM and CDR2 ANQGSEA. The CDR3 DNA reads TGCAGCGTTGAAGGACAGGGGTCAGGTTGGGGCTACACCTTC. Translating it yields CSVEGQGSGWGYTF.

This clone has just a few counts. This specimen includes other DNA sequences encoding the same CDR3. V is TRBV27 and J is TRBJ2-1, with TRBD2 identical over 7 bases. The CDR3 length is 14 residues. Germline V gene sequence: CDR1 MNHEY, CDR2 SMNVEV (reference sequence). Unmatched junction bases numbered 1, after V lost 5 bases and J lost 0 bases. The CDR3 bases are TGTGCCAGCAGTAGCGGGACCTCCTACAATGAGCAGTTCTTC. Its translation is CASSSGTSYNEQFF.

The chain recombines TRBV7-3 with TRBJ2-7; no firm D call. CDR3 length: 15 amino acids. Germline V CDR1 and CDR2: SGHTA, FQGTGA. Trimming shortened V by 1 base and J by 3 bases, and 13 bases separated the two germline ends. The CDR3 here is CASSLRAGENYEQYF. The CDR3 nucleotides read TGTGCCAGCAGCTTAAGGGCAGGTGAGAACTACGAGCAGTACTTC.

This chain links TRBV5-6 with TRBJ2-5, with 9 positions matching TRBD1. The CDR3 is made up of 15 amino acids. Germline assignment: CDR1 SGHDT and CDR2 YYEEEE. The V and J ends lost 4 bases and 11 bases, in that order; junction bases with no gene match: 15. CDR3 in amino acids: CASSAAGTGSREQYF. The CDR3 DNA is TGTGCCAGCAGCGCAGCCGGGACAGGGTCTCGGGAGCAGTACTTC. The full variable domain, with the rest looked up from reference TRBV5-6 and TRBJ2-5, is DAGVTQSPTHLIKTRGQQVTLRCSPKSGHDTVSWYQQALGQGPQFIFQYYEEEERQRGNFPDRFSGHQFPNYSSELNVNALLLGDSALYLCASSAAGTGSREQYFGPGTRLLVL.

The chain links TRBV19 to TRBJ1-5, with 11 nucleotides matching TRBD1. Germline V gives CDR1 LNHDA, CDR2 SQIVND (reference sequence). The CDR3 length is 14 residues. V gave up 8 bases and J gave up 1 base; unmatched junction bases: 1. CDR3 residues: CASGDRGSNQPQHF. The CDR3 DNA is TGTGCCAGTGGGGACAGGGGGAGCAATCAGCCCCAGCATTTT. The full variable domain, rest sourced from reference TRBV19 and TRBJ1-5, is DGGITQSPKYLFRKEGQNVTLSCEQNLNHDAMYWYRQDPGQGLRLIYYSQIVNDFQKGDIAEGYSVSREKKESFPLTVTSAQKNPTAFYLCASGDRGSNQPQHFGDGTRLSIL.

This clone appeared a single time. This chain links TRBV15 with TRBJ2-7; 7 bases match TRBD2. Germline V gene sequence: CDR1 LNHNV, CDR2 YYDKDF (reference sequence). The CDR3 loop spans 17 amino acids. V lost 3 bases, J lost 0 bases, and 11 bases stayed unmatched. CDR3 DNA sequence: TGTGCCACCAGCAGGGTAGCGGGCGGGGCTTCCTCCTACGAGCAGTACTTC. Its protein is CATSRVAGGASSYEQYF. Full variable domain (rest looked up from reference TRBV15 and TRBJ2-7): DAMVIQNPRYQVTQFGKPVTLSCSQTLNHNVMYWYQQKSSQAPKLLFHYYDKDFNNEADTPDNFQSRRPNTSFCFLDIRSPGLGDTAMYLCATSRVAGGASSYEQYFGPGTRLTVT.

Remarks on this clone: The same CDR3 can be traced to other DNA sequences in this sample. This sequence joins TRBV7-9 and TRBJ2-1; no clear D gene. Germline-derived CDR1 and CDR2 are SEHNR and FQNEAQ (reference sequence). CDR3 size: 14 residues. V was trimmed by 3 bases and J by 0 bases, leaving 6 bases between them. CDR3 bases: TGTGCCAGCAGCTTCGGTAGCTCCTACAATGAGCAGTTCTTC. This sequence encodes CASSFGSSYNEQFF.

This rearrangement joins TRBV5-1 to TRBJ2-6; no clear D. This CDR3 region has 15 residues. CDR1 and CDR2 (germline): SGHRS, YFSETQ. The ends were cut back, 0 bases at V and 0 bases at J, with 4 bases in the middle. The CDR3 loop reads CASSLELSGANVLTF. The CDR3 DNA reads as TGCGCCAGCAGCTTGGAGCTCTCTGGGGCCAACGTCCTGACTTTC.

This clone was seen once. V is TRBV14 and J is TRBJ1-3, with D unresolved. The germline V gene has CDR1 SGHDN and CDR2 FVKESK. CDR3 length equals 16 residues. V was cut by 4 bases and J by 0 bases, with 13 bases left in between. The CDR3 spells CASSPNHPSSGNTIYF. CDR3 bases: TGTGCCAGCAGCCCTAACCACCCGAGCTCTGGAAACACCATATATTTT.

The chain recombines TRBV7-5 with TRBJ2-5; the table's D gene call, TRBD2, was not cross checked with the DNA. TRBV7-5 corresponds to a pseudogene. The CDR3 spans 14 residues. In nucleotides, the CDR3 is TGTGCCAGAAGCCCTAGCGGGCCCCAAGAGACCCAGTACTTC. It yields the protein CARSPSGPQETQYF.